Listed here are 23 T cell receptor beta chains from one sample, sequenced in a study of OX40 agonist ivuxolimab in advanced cancers. The repertoire was sequenced with immunoSEQ multiplex PCR; TCRdb's copy has only in-frame clones and lacks some. The sample lists about 93,000 clones, roughly 94% seen once, with roughly 2.6% in the top ten. The sequencing used CD4+ or CD8+ T cells sorted from blood, collected in a trial of the OX40 agonist ivuxolimab. All receptors derive from an adult with an advanced solid tumor such as melanoma, head and neck, liver or kidney cancer.

The rearrangement links TRBV14 to TRBJ2-1; 8 nucleotides match TRBD2. The V segment lost 3 bases and the J segment 7 bases; nucleotides outside the gene matches: 14. The CDR3 is 17 amino acids. Germline V gives CDR1 SGHDN, CDR2 FVKESK. Written as DNA, the CDR3 is TGTGCCAGCAGCCATTTCTCTGCCGGGACTAGTTATAATGAGCAGTTCTTC. Translating it yields CASSHFSAGTSYNEQFF.

The chain employs TRBV9 and TRBJ1-3; D gene ambiguous. The CDR3 spans 15 residues. CDR1 is SGDLS, CDR2 YYNGEE, per germline. V was cut by 5 bases and J by 0 bases, with 12 bases left in between. The CDR3 region has the DNA TGTGCCAGCAGTCTTTCGCTGGGCTCTGGAAACACCATATATTTT. Protein sequence: CASSLSLGSGNTIYF.

This clone was seen just once. The rearrangement links TRBV9 to TRBJ2-3; 11 positions match TRBD2. Germline values: CDR1 SGDLS, CDR2 YYNGEE. The CDR3 runs to 15 residues. The J segment lost 11 bases and the V segment lost 2 bases, leaving 10 bases of the junction unmatched. CDR3 region: CASSVTATSGEGQYF. CDR3 in DNA: TGTGCCAGCAGCGTGACGGCGACTAGCGGGGAGGGGCAGTATTTT.

This clone was seen once. V and J are TRBV14 and TRBJ2-7, with 8 bases lining up with TRBD1. V was clipped by 2 bases and J by 11 bases; unmatched bases: 8. The CDR3 runs 13 residues. The V gene's germline CDR1 is SGHDN and CDR2 FVKESK. CDR3 DNA: TGTGCCAGCAGCCAACCTCGGACAGGGCTAGAGTACTTC. Residues: CASSQPRTGLEYF.

V gene TRBV27 combines with J gene TRBJ1-6; no firm D call. Germline V gene data show CDR1 as MNHEY and CDR2 as SMNVEV (reference sequence). V was trimmed by 6 bases and J by 7 bases, leaving 16 bases between them. The CDR3 sequence is 15 residues long. Written as DNA, the CDR3 is TGTGCCAGCAGCCCGGCCCGGGAGTTAAATTCACCCCTCCACTTT. It yields the protein CASSPARELNSPLHF.

The chain combines TRBV18 with TRBJ1-1; possible D gene TRBD1, 5 bases. Trimming removed 2 bases at V and 0 bases at J, with 19 bases between. The CDR3 is 18 residues long. Germline CDR1 is KGHSH and CDR2 is LQKENI. For the CDR3, the DNA is TGTGCCAGCTCACCAGTTGCGGTGGGCCCAGGGTTGAACACTGAAGCTTTCTTT. It specifies CASSPVAVGPGLNTEAFF.

This clone was seen only a few times. The chain uses TRBV9 and TRBJ2-7; weak D call: TRBD1 (6 bases). V shed 4 bases and J shed 2 bases, with 16 bases lying between them. The CDR3 extends over 15 amino acids. Germline lookup yields CDR1 SGDLS and CDR2 YYNGEE. CDR3 region: CASSRGQSDPYEQYF. For the CDR3, the DNA is TGTGCCAGCAGCCGCGGACAGTCGGACCCCTACGAGCAGTACTTC.

This sequence joins TRBV5-4 and TRBJ2-1; TRBD2 matches 10 bases. CDR3 length: 17 residues. V was clipped by 1 base and J by 5 bases; unmatched bases: 9. Germline V gene sequence: CDR1 SGHNT, CDR2 YYREEE (reference sequence). CDR3 sequence: CASSLTFSSGSHNEQFF. The CDR3 bases are TGTGCCAGCAGCTTGACTTTTTCTAGCGGGAGTCACAATGAGCAGTTCTTC. Filled out from reference TRBV5-4 and TRBJ2-1, the complete variable domain reads ETGVTQSPTHLIKTRGQQVTLRCSSQSGHNTVSWYQQALGQGPQFIFQYYREEENGRGNFPPRFSGLQFPNYSSELNVNALELDDSALYLCASSLTFSSGSHNEQFFGPGTRLTVL.

The rearrangement joins TRBV12-5 to TRBJ2-7; 8 bases align to TRBD1. Germline CDR1 LGHNT, CDR2 FRNRAP. The CDR3 sequence is 15 residues long. J gave up 3 bases and V 2 bases, and 6 bases lay outside the gene matches. CDR3 sequence reads: CASGLSRTGSYEQYF. The CDR3 coding sequence is TGTGCTAGTGGTTTGTCCCGGACAGGGAGCTACGAGCAGTACTTC.

The V and J genes are TRBV5-1 and TRBJ1-1; 7 bases line up with TRBD1. The CDR3 is 14 residues long. In germline, CDR1 is SGHRS, CDR2 YFSETQ. The J segment lost 3 bases and the V segment lost 4 bases, leaving 6 bases of the junction unmatched. The CDR3 loop is CASSPRDSYTEAFF. In nucleotides, the CDR3 is TGCGCCAGCAGCCCCCGGGACAGTTACACTGAAGCTTTCTTT.

The V and J genes are TRBV27 and TRBJ2-5; D tentatively fits TRBD1 or TRBD2 (6 bases each). CDR1 is MNHEY and CDR2 is SMNVEV in the germline V gene (reference sequence). The V gene lost 5 bases and the J gene lost 7 bases, with 14 bases spanning the gap. The CDR3 length is 13 residues. DNA for the CDR3: TGTGCCAGCAGTCCGGAGGGGGGTCGGACCCAGTACTTC. Translating gives CASSPEGGRTQYF.

The V call is TRBV12-1, the J call TRBJ2-7; TRBD2, the table's D call, was not compared with the DNA. TRBV12-1 is tagged as a pseudogene. CDR3 length: 14 residues. CDR3 amino acids: CASSFKAAAYEQYF. In nucleotides, the CDR3 is TGTGCCAGCAGCTTTAAAGCGGCTGCCTACGAGCAGTACTTC.

V is TRBV5-5 and J is TRBJ2-7, with D perhaps being TRBD1 or TRBD2 (5 bases each). V was clipped by 0 bases and J by 2 bases, with 9 bases between them. The CDR3 sequence is 14 residues long. From germline, CDR1 is SGHKS and CDR2 YYEKEE (reference sequence). The CDR3 DNA is TGTGCCAGCAGCTTGGTGGGACCAGCCTACGAGCAGTACTTC. This encodes CASSLVGPAYEQYF. Using reference TRBV5-5 and TRBJ2-7 for the parts outside the CDR3, the full variable domain is DAGVTQSPTHLIKTRGQQVTLRCSPISGHKSVSWYQQVLGQGPQFIFQYYEKEERGRGNFPDRFSARQFPNYSSELNVNALLLGDSALYLCASSLVGPAYEQYFGPGTRLTVT.

The V and J genes are TRBV28 and TRBJ1-2; 11 bases line up with TRBD1. Germline CDR1 reads MDHEN; CDR2 reads SYDVKM. The V segment lost 6 bases and the J segment 7 bases; nucleotides outside the gene matches: 4. This CDR3 is 13 amino acids long. The CDR3 coding sequence is TGTGCCAGCAGATGGACAGGGGGCTCTGGCTACACCTTC. It encodes CASRWTGGSGYTF.

This chain connects TRBV7-9 to TRBJ2-4; D is possibly TRBD1 or TRBD2 (5 bases each). Germline V gene sequence: CDR1 SEHNR, CDR2 FQNEAQ (reference sequence). The CDR3 runs 12 residues. Trimming shortened V by 5 bases and J by 8 bases, and 10 bases separated the two germline ends. The CDR3 loop is CASSGTDDIQYF. CDR3 DNA sequence: TGTGCCAGCAGCGGGACGGATGACATTCAGTACTTC.

The chain links TRBV28 to TRBJ1-2; D gene unclear. The CDR3 sequence is 13 residues long. Germline V lookup: CDR1 MDHEN, CDR2 SYDVKM. The germline V and J ends were trimmed by 5 bases and 8 bases, with 15 bases remaining between them. In DNA form, the CDR3 reads TGTGCCAGCAGTCTCCGGACGCTAGAAGGCTACACCTTC. This encodes CASSLRTLEGYTF.

The genes are TRBV7-6 and TRBJ2-1; TRBD2 might be the D (5 bases). V was trimmed by 2 bases and J by 10 bases, leaving 15 bases between them. Germline V gene sequence: CDR1 SGHVS, CDR2 FNYEAQ. The CDR3 sequence is 14 residues long. CDR3 in DNA: TGTGCCAGCAGCTTAATCCCCTTGTCGGGAGAGCAGTTCTTC. Protein sequence: CASSLIPLSGEQFF. The full variable domain, with the rest looked up from reference TRBV7-6 and TRBJ2-1, is GAGVSQSPRYKVTKRGQDVALRCDPISGHVSLYWYRQALGQGPEFLTYFNYEAQQDKSGLPNDRFSAERPEGSISTLTIQRTEQRDSAMYRCASSLIPLSGEQFFGPGTRLTVL.

V and J are TRBV9 and TRBJ2-1, with unresolved D. This CDR3 spans 12 amino acids. V lost 0 bases and J 7 bases, leaving 5 bases between the germline ends. Germline-derived CDR1 and CDR2 are SGDLS and YYNGEE. CDR3 loop: CASSVARNEQFF. The CDR3 DNA reads as TGTGCCAGCAGCGTAGCTAGGAATGAGCAGTTCTTC.

V is TRBV5-1 and J is TRBJ1-1; 8 bases are a match to TRBD1. The length of the CDR3 is 16 residues. J gave up 1 base and V 4 bases, and 9 bases lay outside the gene matches. Germline V gives CDR1 SGHRS, CDR2 YFSETQ. CDR3 region: CASSTGQGIANTEAFF. The CDR3 nucleotides are TGCGCCAGCAGCACCGGACAGGGTATTGCGAACACTGAAGCTTTCTTT.

The V gene is TRBV15, the J gene TRBJ2-3; 9 bases fit TRBD2. The CDR3 runs to 16 residues. Germline CDR1 is LNHNV and CDR2 is YYDKDF (reference sequence). Trimming removed 5 bases from V and 0 bases from J; junction bases left unmatched: 6. CDR3 amino acids: CATSDSGSASTDTQYF. CDR3 bases: TGTGCCACCAGCGATAGCGGGAGTGCTAGCACAGATACGCAGTATTTT.

V gene TRBV4-1 combines with J gene TRBJ2-7, with D hard to call. V was cut by 0 bases and J by 1 base, with 7 bases left in between. The CDR3 covers 14 residues. Germline V CDR1 and CDR2: MGHRA, YSYEKL. CDR3 region: CASSQDGFSYEQYF. CDR3 in DNA: TGCGCCAGCAGCCAAGACGGTTTTTCCTACGAGCAGTACTTC.

This chain uses TRBV27 with TRBJ2-3; the D gene is possibly TRBD2 (6 bases). The CDR3 loop spans 15 amino acids. Germline lookup yields CDR1 MNHEY and CDR2 SMNVEV (reference sequence). V gave up 2 bases and J gave up 5 bases, with 14 bases separating them. CDR3 sequence: CASSLRREHQDTQYF. CDR3 nucleotides: TGTGCCAGCAGTTTAAGACGGGAGCATCAAGATACGCAGTATTTT.

V and J are TRBV6-1 and TRBJ2-7, with 7 bases identical to TRBD2. CDR3 size: 14 residues. Germline V gene lookup returns CDR1 MNHNS and CDR2 SASEGT. V shed 0 bases, J shed 4 bases, and the junction held 3 bases outside the gene matches. CDR3 loop: CASSEAGGRYEQYF. The CDR3 bases are TGTGCCAGCAGTGAAGCGGGGGGGAGATACGAGCAGTACTTC.